The T cell receptor beta chain described here comes from a study of beta chain features in type 1 diabetes. Reverse transcription of all isolated RNA meant that expressed TCRB transcripts were sequenced. The method was immunoSEQ multiplex PCR; TCRdb's version includes in-frame clones alone and lacks a portion of them. Of 150,000 to 190,000 clones in the sample, 7.5% to 10% were seen once. CDR3 size: 11 residues. Germline CDR1 reads SGHVS; CDR2 reads FNYEAQ. Trimming left V 0 bases short and J 9 bases short, with 3 bases between. J is TRBJ2-1 and V is TRBV7-6; D gene unclear. This receptor was identified in a man aged 18 to 30 in good health. Sequencing was performed on central memory CD4+ T cells from blood. In DNA form, the CDR3 reads TGTGCCAGCAGCTTAGCTCGTGAGCAGTTCTTC. This codes for CASSLAREQFF.